This T cell receptor beta chain appears in the sequencing data of a study of T cell changes during pregnancy in multiple sclerosis. Sequencing used immunoSEQ multiplex PCR; TCRdb keeps in-frame clones, though not all of them. The sample lists approximately 96,000 clones, 92% occurring once. From germline, CDR1 is SGHNT and CDR2 YENEEA. V dropped 7 bases and J dropped 4; count of bases not matched to a gene: 12. The CDR3 contains 16 residues. This sequence originates from a female donor in good health, enrolled as a control in a pregnancy study. The chain employs TRBV11-3 and TRBJ2-7; 11 bases are shared with TRBD2. Specimen: peripheral blood, collected after pregnancy. The CDR3 DNA sequence: TGTGCCAGCACCGCGGGGGTAGCGGGGGGGAATTACGAGCAGTACTTC. This translates into CASTAGVAGGNYEQYF.